The 32 T cell receptor beta chains reported below all come from one sample, sequenced in a study of identical twins (dated by TCRdb to the mid-2010s). Libraries were made using 5' RACE. Sequencing took place on an Illumina HiSeq 2000. TCRdb cleaned the public reads at Q25 with fastp, built clones with MiXCR and kept in-frame beta chains. Every entry covers one CDR3 protein and lists the most common genes and DNA from its rows. The table for this sample lists about 700,000 distinct CDR3 sequences; 8.5% to 9.5% of them were counted only once. Approximately 0.94% of the sample is taken by the ten largest. These data were likewise used in another study, on yellow fever vaccine responses in identical twins.

The sample taken for sequencing was PBMCs. Receptors originate from a woman younger than 30 in good health.

This clonotype showed up just a few times. V gene TRBV6-5 combines with J gene TRBJ2-1, with D perhaps TRBD1 (5 bases). The CDR3 consists of 14 residues. V was cut by 4 bases and J by 8 bases, with 15 bases left in between. Germline V lookup: CDR1 MNHEY, CDR2 SVGAGI. The CDR3 DNA follows: TGTGCCAGCAGTTTGGCAGGGAAGGTCGATGAGCAGTTCTTC. It translates to CASSLAGKVDEQFF.

There are a few counts of this clonotype. The chain recombines TRBV20-1 with TRBJ2-1, with 7 bases that match TRBD2. The V segment lost 0 bases and the J segment 3 bases; nucleotides outside the gene matches: 11. Germline CDR1 DFQATT, CDR2 SNEGSKA (reference sequence). This CDR3 is 17 amino acids long. CDR3 in DNA: TGCAGTGCTAGAGATTCATTTCCGGGACTACACTACAATGAGCAGTTCTTC. Its protein is CSARDSFPGLHYNEQFF.

The rearrangement links TRBV7-9 to TRBJ2-1; D is unclear. The CDR3 extends over 16 amino acids. Trimming cost V 10 bases and J 5 bases, with 24 bases left between them. Germline lookup yields CDR1 SEHNR and CDR2 FQNEAQ (reference sequence). In DNA, the CDR3 is TGTGCCATCAGGTCGGCGACAAATACTCAAAACAATGAGCAGTTCTTC. Translation: CAIRSATNTQNNEQFF.

This clonotype was detected only a few times. The chain uses TRBV6-1 and TRBJ1-5; perhaps TRBD1 as D (5 bases). Germline V lookup: CDR1 MNHNS, CDR2 SASEGT. There are 18 residues in the CDR3. V was cut by 5 bases and J by 2 bases, with 22 bases left in between. CDR3 sequence (DNA): TGTGCCAGCAGTAAATACCAGGGTATGGGAATGGGCAATCAGCCCCAGCATTTT. Translating gives CASSKYQGMGMGNQPQHF.

This clonotype was seen at least ten times. The rearrangement links TRBV27 to TRBJ2-3; TRBD1 matches at 7 bases. The ends lost 7 bases at V and 2 bases at J; junction bases unmatched: 6. Germline CDR1 MNHEY, CDR2 SMNVEV (reference sequence). This CDR3 has 14 amino acids. As DNA, the CDR3 is TGTGCCAGCATGCCCAGGGGGAACACAGATACGCAGTATTTT. It codes for CASMPRGNTDTQYF.

This sequence joins TRBV6-1 and TRBJ2-1; 9 bases are shared with TRBD2. Per germline, CDR1 MNHNS and CDR2 SASEGT. Trimming took 4 bases from V and 6 from J; bases not matched to a gene: 4. CDR3 length: 14 amino acids. In DNA form, the CDR3 reads TGTGCCAGCAGTGGCGGGACTAGCACCAATGAGCAGTTCTTC. Its translation is CASSGGTSTNEQFF.

This clonotype was picked up many times. The rearrangement links TRBV24-1 to TRBJ2-7; maybe TRBD2 (5 bases). The CDR3 spans 15 residues. Germline V gene sequence: CDR1 KGHDR, CDR2 SFDVKD. The ends were cut back, 11 bases at V and 4 bases at J, with 23 bases in the middle. The CDR3 here is CASHLPIVAKYEQYF. The CDR3 nucleotides read TGTGCCAGCCATCTCCCGATAGTAGCGAAGTACGAGCAGTACTTC.

This clonotype was observed a handful of times. The chain uses TRBV5-1 and TRBJ2-5; a weak D match, TRBD2 (6 bases). Per the germline V gene, CDR1 is SGHRS and CDR2 is YFSETQ. The V gene lost 3 bases and the J gene lost 1 base, with 10 bases spanning the gap. The CDR3 length is 14 residues. CDR3 DNA sequence: TGCGCCAGCAGCTGGGGACTTGGCCAAGAGACCCAGTACTTC. It encodes CASSWGLGQETQYF.

This clonotype was seen at least ten times. The gene calls are TRBV4-3 and TRBJ2-2; D gene uncertain. Germline CDR1 is LGHNA and CDR2 is YSLEER. The V gene lost 3 bases and the J gene lost 0 bases, with 5 bases spanning the gap. The CDR3 is 14 amino acids. The CDR3 nucleotides read TGCGCCAGCAGCCAGGGCCCGAACACCGGGGAGCTGTTTTTT. As protein: CASSQGPNTGELFF.

This clonotype appeared many times. The genes are TRBV6-1 and TRBJ2-7; 8 bases agree with TRBD1. Germline CDR1 is MNHNS and CDR2 is SASEGT. The CDR3 contains 15 residues. V was clipped by 7 bases and J by 0 bases; unmatched bases: 8. CDR3 sequence reads: CASTPRQGSSYEQYF. In DNA form, the CDR3 reads TGTGCCAGCACCCCAAGACAGGGGAGCTCCTACGAGCAGTACTTC.

V and J are TRBV20-1 and TRBJ2-7; the D gene is possibly TRBD2 (6 bases). CDR3 size: 15 residues. Germline V CDR1 and CDR2: DFQATT, SNEGSKA (reference sequence). Trimming took 1 base from V and 1 from J, leaving 14 bases between them. This CDR3 is CSARAETSSSYEQYF. As DNA, the CDR3 is TGCAGTGCTAGAGCCGAGACTAGTAGTTCCTACGAGCAGTACTTC.

This clonotype has a handful of counts. The genes are TRBV4-1 and TRBJ2-1, with a weak D call TRBD1 (5 bases). This CDR3 is 14 amino acids long. CDR1 and CDR2 (germline): MGHRA, YSYEKL. Trimming removed 4 bases at V and 9 bases at J, with 16 bases between. This CDR3 is CASSLLEGAIEQFF. The DNA for the CDR3 is TGCGCCAGCAGCCTATTGGAAGGGGCCATTGAGCAGTTCTTC.

This clonotype was recorded at least ten times. The chain combines TRBV12-3 or TRBV12-4 with TRBJ2-3; D call uncertain. The CDR3 is 13 amino acids. V gave up 4 bases and J gave up 5 bases, with 10 bases separating them. The CDR3 coding sequence is TGTGCCAGCAGTTCCCGGGCGATAGATACGCAGTATTTT. Encoded protein: CASSSRAIDTQYF.

This clonotype has a handful of counts. This rearrangement joins TRBV28 to TRBJ2-5; TRBD1 aligns across 8 bases. Losses at the gene ends were 5 bases for V and 2 bases for J; bases not matched to a gene: 7. CDR3 size: 15 residues. CDR1 MDHEN and CDR2 SYDVKM come from the germline V gene. The CDR3 sequence is CASSKVGQGQETQYF. The DNA for the CDR3 is TGTGCCAGCAGTAAAGTAGGACAGGGACAAGAGACCCAGTACTTC.

In this sample, this clonotype turned up a few times. This chain connects TRBV5-8 to TRBJ1-5; D gene unclear. This CDR3 has 14 residues. V lost 4 bases to trimming and J lost 2 bases, with 10 bases between them. Germline V gene sequence: CDR1 SGHTS, CDR2 YDEGEE. The CDR3 sequence: CASSKERGNQPQHF. The CDR3 region has the DNA TGTGCCAGCAGCAAAGAAAGGGGCAATCAGCCCCAGCATTTT.

This clonotype was seen ten or more times. The V and J genes are TRBV28 and TRBJ2-7; 8 bases align to TRBD1. This CDR3 contains 13 residues. The V and J ends lost 4 bases and 6 bases, in that order; junction bases with no gene match: 5. Germline lookup yields CDR1 MDHEN and CDR2 SYDVKM. CDR3 nucleotides: TGTGCCAGCAGTTCCTACGGACAGGGCGAGCAGTACTTC. Its protein is CASSSYGQGEQYF.

This clonotype was found many times. This chain connects TRBV24-1 to TRBJ2-3; 9 bases match TRBD1. The CDR3 contains 17 residues. The V and J ends lost 5 bases and 4 bases, in that order; junction bases with no gene match: 12. The germline gives CDR1 KGHDR, CDR2 SFDVKD. The CDR3 sequence is CATSGLRGDRVADTQYF. The CDR3 DNA follows: TGTGCCACCAGTGGCCTAAGGGGGGACAGGGTCGCAGATACGCAGTATTTT.

This chain uses TRBV27 with TRBJ2-7, with D hard to call. The CDR3 is 11 amino acids. V lost 5 bases to trimming and J lost 6 bases, with 8 bases between them. Germline-derived CDR1 and CDR2 are MNHEY and SMNVEV (reference sequence). The CDR3 DNA reads TGTGCCAGCAGTCCCGCCTGCGAGCAGTACTTC. It codes for CASSPACEQYF.

This clonotype was seen repeatedly, ten times or more. The CDR3 nucleotides read TGTGCCAGCAGCGAGACGCCAACGGGAGACACCGGGGAGCTGTTTTTT. Translating it yields CASSETPTGDTGELFF. This chain connects TRBV6-4 to TRBJ2-2; D is possibly TRBD2 (6 bases). Trimming stripped 6 bases from V and 3 bases from J, with 17 bases between. This CDR3 has 16 amino acids. Germline CDR1 MRHNA, CDR2 SNTAGT.

This clonotype showed up many times. The J gene is TRBJ1-4, the V gene TRBV3-1, with D unresolved. Germline V gene data show CDR1 as LGHDT and CDR2 as YNNKEL (reference sequence). CDR3 length: 15 amino acids. The ends were cut back, 1 base at V and 0 bases at J, with 6 bases in the middle. In nucleotides, the CDR3 is TGTGCCAGCAGCCAAGGACCTGCAACTAATGAAAAACTGTTTTTT. The encoded protein is CASSQGPATNEKLFF.

The chain is built from TRBV29-1 and TRBJ2-1; TRBD2 agrees at 8 bases. Trimming cost V 2 bases and J 15 bases; bases outside gene matches: 3. Germline assignment: CDR1 SQVTM and CDR2 ANQGSEA. The CDR3 spans 10 residues. The CDR3 DNA is TGCAGCGTTGAACGGGAGGGCTCGTTCTTC. This translates into CSVEREGSFF.

This clonotype has ten or more counts. This chain uses TRBV7-2 with TRBJ2-3; the match to TRBD1 covers 7 bases. From germline, CDR1 is SGHTA and CDR2 FQGNSA. V lost 4 bases and J lost 3; bases outside the gene matches: 10. CDR3 size: 16 residues. The CDR3: CASSSRGKGVTDTQYF. The CDR3, as DNA: TGTGCCAGCAGCTCCAGGGGGAAGGGGGTAACAGATACGCAGTATTTT.

The sample holds a few counts of this clonotype. The chain carries TRBV5-6 and TRBJ2-5, with 9 bases matching TRBD2. The length of the CDR3 is 15 residues. V lost 6 bases, J lost 5 bases, and 11 bases stayed unmatched. Germline CDR1 and CDR2: SGHDT and YYEEEE. CDR3 protein: CASTRSGLAEETQYF. The CDR3 DNA is TGTGCCAGCACCCGGTCGGGACTAGCTGAGGAGACCCAGTACTTC.

In its sample, this clonotype was seen once. This chain joins TRBV19 and TRBJ1-5, with D perhaps TRBD1 (5 bases). Trimming took off 0 bases at V and 4 bases at J, with 13 bases between the two ends. This CDR3 spans 16 amino acids. Per germline, CDR1 LNHDA and CDR2 SQIVND (reference sequence). CDR3 sequence: CASSIDALAGNQPQHF. The CDR3 DNA is TGTGCCAGTAGTATAGATGCCCTGGCAGGGAATCAGCCCCAGCATTTT.

This clonotype was recorded a few times. V is TRBV25-1 and J is TRBJ2-2, with D hard to call. This CDR3 has 11 amino acids. From germline, CDR1 is MGHDK and CDR2 SYGVNS. V lost 1 base and J 8 bases, leaving 2 bases between the germline ends. The CDR3 loop is CASSELGELFF. CDR3 DNA: TGTGCCAGCAGTGAATTGGGGGAGCTGTTTTTT. The full variable domain, in which reference TRBV25-1 and TRBJ2-2 provide the parts outside the CDR3, is EADIYQTPRYLVIGTGKKITLECSQTMGHDKMYWYQQDPGMELHLIHYSYGVNSTEKGDLSSESTVSRIRTEHFPLTLESARPSHTSQYLCASSELGELFFGEGSRLTVL.

This clonotype was counted a few times. This chain uses TRBV20-1 with TRBJ2-1; 9 bases line up with TRBD2. Germline assignment: CDR1 DFQATT and CDR2 SNEGSKA (reference sequence). The CDR3 covers 13 residues. The trim removed 7 bases at V and 5 bases at J, leaving 6 bases unmatched. CDR3 bases: TGCAGTGTTGGGACTAGCCTCAACAATGAGCAGTTCTTC. Translation: CSVGTSLNNEQFF.

Only one count was recorded for this clonotype. CDR3: CASSEQGGNYNEQFF. CDR3 bases: TGTGCCAGCAGCGAACAGGGGGGAAACTACAATGAGCAGTTCTTC. The genes are TRBV6-1 and TRBJ2-1, with 8 bases aligning to TRBD1. The CDR3 is 15 amino acids. Trimming at V came to 6 bases and at J to 3 bases, leaving 7 bases not matched to a gene. CDR1 is MNHNS and CDR2 is SASEGT in the germline V gene.

This CDR3 is CASSYSKGAVTEAFF. CDR3 in DNA: TGTGCCAGCAGTTACTCGAAAGGGGCGGTCACTGAAGCTTTCTTT. The rearrangement joins TRBV6-5 to TRBJ1-1; D possibly corresponds to TRBD1 (5 bases). Germline CDR1 is MNHEY and CDR2 is SVGAGI. The CDR3 has 15 residues. The V end lost 0 bases, the J end lost 4 bases, and 12 bases lay between the germline ends.

The V and J genes are TRBV6-2 or TRBV6-3 and TRBJ2-3; a possible D gene is TRBD1 (5 bases). Germline V gene data show CDR1 as MNHEY and CDR2 as SVGEGT. Trimming pared 2 bases from V and 2 bases from J, leaving 11 bases between. The CDR3 length is 15 residues. The CDR3 protein is CASSYLEGVTDTQYF. DNA of the CDR3: TGTGCCAGCAGTTACCTCGAAGGGGTCACAGATACGCAGTATTTT.

The rearrangement uses TRBV24-1 and TRBJ2-1; D is unclear. Per germline, CDR1 KGHDR and CDR2 SFDVKD. This CDR3 comprises 12 residues. The V end was cut by 8 bases, the J end by 5 bases, with 9 bases between. The CDR3 bases are TGTGCCACCATTTCCGGCGACAATGAGCAGTTCTTC. This codes for CATISGDNEQFF.

This clonotype was recorded a few times. CDR3 nucleotides: TGTGCTTGTTGGGGCGGGAATGGCTACACCTTC. Translation gives CACWGGNGYTF. The chain uses TRBV30 and TRBJ1-2, with D perhaps TRBD1 (5 bases). CDR1 and CDR2 (germline): GTSNPN, SVGIG (reference sequence). The CDR3 loop spans 11 amino acids. Filled out from reference TRBV30 and TRBJ1-2, the complete variable domain reads SQTIHQWPATLVQPVGSPLSLECTVEGTSNPNLYWYRQAAGRGLQLLFYSVGIGQISSEVPQNLSASRPQDRQFILSSKKLLLSDSGFYLCACWGGNGYTFGSGTRLTVV.

The chain has TRBV7-2 and TRBJ2-7; 12 nucleotides align to TRBD2. The CDR3 extends over 16 amino acids. The germline V gene encodes CDR1 SGHTA and CDR2 FQGNSA. V shed 5 bases and J 0 bases; nucleotides not matched to a gene: 5. In DNA form, the CDR3 reads TGTGCCAGCAGCCGAACTAGCGGGAGGAGCTCCTACGAGCAGTACTTC. Protein product: CASSRTSGRSSYEQYF.